A selection of T cell receptor beta chains follows, all from one sample in a study of graft-versus-host responses after intestinal transplantation. Repertoires were generated with immunoSEQ multiplex PCR, while TCRdb's copy carries only in-frame clones and drops some. The sample includes thousands of clones, roughly 80% of them seen just once. Specimen: ileum tissue, collected roughly 130 days after transplant. The receptor set was obtained from a human patient who received an intestinal transplant, so some T cells may come from the graft donor. Each CDR3 is given with its conserved first and last residue. D genes are given only for firm matches. The size field is filled for only some rows; it gives once, few, many or a size class.

CDR3 protein,CDR3 DNA,D gene,clone size,J gene,V gene
CASSLGTEAFF,TGTGCCAGCAGCTTAGGCACTGAAGCTTTCTTT,.,few,TRBJ1-1,TRBV7-2
CASSLEDGARKLFF,TGTGCCAGCAGCCTAGAAGACGGGGCCAGAAAACTGTTTTTT,.,few,TRBJ1-4,TRBV11-3
CASSQDKRGMDGYTF,TGTGCCAGCAGCCAAGATAAGAGAGGGATGGATGGCTACACCTTC,.,once,TRBJ1-2,TRBV5-4
CASSLQGQNTEAFF,TGTGCCAGCAGCTTACAGGGCCAGAACACTGAAGCTTTCTTT,.,.,TRBJ1-1,TRBV7-3
CASSLAPVGYEQFF,TGTGCCAGCAGCTTAGCCCCCGTGGGGTATGAGCAGTTCTTC,.,.,TRBJ2-1,TRBV11-2
CASSDGALDEKLFF,TGTGCCAGCAGTGATGGGGCCCTGGATGAAAAACTGTTTTTT,.,.,TRBJ1-4,TRBV6-1
CSVAGLAGVGLETQYF,TGCAGCGTTGCGGGACTAGCGGGAGTCGGGTTGGAGACCCAGTACTTC,TRBD2,.,TRBJ2-5,TRBV29-1
CASSPSGGAYEQYF,TGTGCCAGTAGCCCAAGCGGGGGGGCCTACGAGCAGTACTTC,TRBD2,.,TRBJ2-7,TRBV19
CASSQGPGYNYGYTF,TGTGCCAGCAGCCAAGGGCCAGGATATAACTATGGCTACACCTTC,.,.,TRBJ1-2,TRBV14
CASRTGTSGNNEQFF,TGTGCCAGTAGGACCGGGACTAGCGGAAACAATGAGCAGTTCTTC,TRBD2,.,TRBJ2-1,TRBV19
CAKRQGYSNQPQHF,TGTGCCAAAAGACAGGGTTATAGCAATCAGCCCCAGCATTTT,TRBD1,few,TRBJ1-5,TRBV7-3
CASRAGEATNEKLFF,TGTGCCAGCCGGGCGGGGGAGGCAACTAATGAAAAACTGTTTTTT,.,.,TRBJ1-4,TRBV6-5
CASSQPRTGSTDTQYF,TGTGCCAGCAGCCAACCGCGGACAGGCAGCACAGATACGCAGTATTTT,TRBD1,.,TRBJ2-3,TRBV14
CSVLTSGRGGFKQTQYF,TGCAGCGTTCTAACTAGCGGGAGAGGGGGGTTTAAACAGACCCAGTACTTC,TRBD2,.,TRBJ2-5,TRBV29-1
CASSQRAAQNGYTF,TGTGCCAGTAGTCAACGGGCAGCACAAAATGGCTACACCTTC,.,.,TRBJ1-2,TRBV19
CASSQESRGGTQETQYF,TGTGCCAGCAGCCAAGAATCGCGGGGGGGAACACAAGAGACCCAGTACTTC,TRBD2,few,TRBJ2-5,TRBV4-2
CASSFQGANGYTF,TGTGCCAGCAGTTTTCAGGGGGCCAATGGCTACACCTTC,TRBD1,once,TRBJ1-2,TRBV27
CASSTSASDGNEQFF,TGTGCCAGCAGCACGAGCGCTAGCGACGGGAATGAGCAGTTCTTC,.,few,TRBJ2-1,TRBV7-3
CASILLGGNYGYTF,TGTGCCAGCATCCTCCTGGGGGGTAACTATGGCTACACCTTC,.,.,TRBJ1-2,TRBV5-4
CASSITGTWWNTEAFF,TGTGCCAGTAGTATAACAGGGACGTGGTGGAACACTGAAGCTTTCTTT,.,once,TRBJ1-1,TRBV19
CASSPRDLYNEQFF,TGTGCCAGCTCCCCCCGGGACCTCTACAATGAGCAGTTCTTC,.,few,TRBJ2-1,TRBV27
CASSSGQAGNSPLHF,TGCGCCAGCAGCTCGGGACAGGCTGGTAATTCACCCCTCCACTTT,TRBD1,.,TRBJ1-6,TRBV5-1
CSVEDSSGGNEQFF,TGCAGCGTTGAAGACTCAAGCGGGGGCAATGAGCAGTTCTTC,TRBD2,once,TRBJ2-1,TRBV29-1
CASSTRAGRGQETQYF,TGTGCCAGCAGCACCAGAGCGGGAAGGGGGCAAGAGACCCAGTACTTC,.,.,TRBJ2-5,TRBV5-4
CASSRQAGMNTEAFF,TGTGCCAGCAGCCGACAGGCGGGAATGAACACTGAAGCTTTCTTT,.,.,TRBJ1-1,TRBV6-6
CASSQRLNSELAGGPTDTQYF,TGCGCCAGCAGCCAACGTCTAAATAGTGAACTAGCGGGAGGGCCCACAGATACGCAGTATTTT,TRBD2,.,TRBJ2-3,TRBV4-1
CASSYGRADNEQFF,TGCGCCAGCAGCTACGGACGGGCAGACAATGAGCAGTTCTTC,.,.,TRBJ2-1,TRBV5-1
CASSYKGGSGYTF,TGTGCCAGCAGTTACAAGGGGGGGTCTGGCTACACCTTC,.,.,TRBJ1-2,TRBV6-5
CASSTGTSGMREQFF,TGTGCCAGTAGTACCGGGACTAGCGGGATGCGTGAGCAGTTCTTC,TRBD2,.,TRBJ2-1,TRBV19
CASSTGAGRGQPQHF,TGTGCCAGCAGCACAGGCGCGGGGCGCGGTCAGCCCCAGCATTTT,.,once,TRBJ1-5,TRBV7-6
CASSLAGETQYF,TGTGCCAGCAGCTTAGCGGGGGAGACCCAGTACTTC,.,.,TRBJ2-5,TRBV7-9
CVRRPKGPNLASLPLLGEQYF,TGTGTCAGAAGGCCCAAGGGACCGAATCTGGCCTCACTTCCACTATTGGGCGAGCAGTACTTC,.,.,TRBJ2-7,TRBV7-5
CASSVDGWVWAEAFF,TGTGCCAGCAGCGTAGACGGGTGGGTTTGGGCTGAAGCTTTCTTT,.,.,TRBJ1-1,TRBV7-2